This T cell receptor (beta chain) is from a study of beta chain features in type 1 diabetes. Study-level points and caveats: Sequencing from cDNA could over-represent high-TCR-expressing cells.

Since all of the isolated RNA was reverse transcribed, expressed TCRB transcripts were what got sequenced. Assay: immunoSEQ multiplex PCR; the TCRdb copy retains only in-frame clones and omits some. The sample holds some 400,000 clones, around 15% seen once. This CDR3 is 16 amino acids long. V gave up 5 bases and J gave up 0 bases, with 16 bases separating them. The germline gives CDR1 SEHNR, CDR2 FQNEAQ (reference sequence). This clone appeared a few times. What it binds is not known. The rearrangement uses TRBV7-9 and TRBJ2-5, with a possible D match to TRBD1 (6 bases). The TCR comes from a young woman in good health. Input material: naive CD4+ T cells from blood. CDR3 protein: CASSERGSLNQETQYF. The CDR3 DNA reads as TGTGCCAGCAGCGAGAGGGGGAGCCTTAACCAAGAGACCCAGTACTTC.